The TCR beta chain described here comes from a study of OX40 agonist ivuxolimab in advanced cancers. Trimming pared 3 bases from V and 13 bases from J, leaving 15 bases between. This CDR3 region has 12 residues. CDR1 SNHLY and CDR2 FYNNEI come from the germline V gene. TCRdb keeps only in-frame clones here, not all; method: immunoSEQ multiplex PCR. The sample consists of 12,000 or so clones, about 85% of them appearing once. Material: CD4+ or CD8+ T cells sorted from blood, obtained in a trial of the OX40 agonist ivuxolimab. This sequence joins TRBV2 and TRBJ1-1, with D unresolved. This TCR derives from an adult with an advanced solid tumor such as melanoma, head and neck, liver or kidney cancer. The CDR3 is CASSEGHSRDFF. In DNA, the CDR3 is TGTGCCAGCAGTGAGGGTCACTCTAGAGATTTCTTT.